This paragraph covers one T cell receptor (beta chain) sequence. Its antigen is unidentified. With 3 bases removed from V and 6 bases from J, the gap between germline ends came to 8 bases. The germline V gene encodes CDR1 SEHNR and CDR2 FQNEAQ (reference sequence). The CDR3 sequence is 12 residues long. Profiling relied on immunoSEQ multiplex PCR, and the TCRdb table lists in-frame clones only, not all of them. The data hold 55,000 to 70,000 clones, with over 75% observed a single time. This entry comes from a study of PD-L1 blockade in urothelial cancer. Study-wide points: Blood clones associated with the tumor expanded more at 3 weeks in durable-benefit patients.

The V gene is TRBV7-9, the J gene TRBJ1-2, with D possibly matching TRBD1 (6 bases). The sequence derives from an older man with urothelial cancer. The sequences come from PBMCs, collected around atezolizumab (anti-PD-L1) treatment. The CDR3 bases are TGTGCCAGCAGCTTGGGGGCGGATGGCTACACCTTC. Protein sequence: CASSLGADGYTF.